This T cell receptor (beta chain) is drawn from a study of cytomegalovirus exposure and HLA in healthy donors (dated by TCRdb to about 2017). Study-level background: An earlier analysis of approximately 600 of the donors reported 250 to 300 Gb of sequence data and more than 90 million unique TCR beta sequences from some 180 million T cells. Every discovery cohort repertoire had been produced on one sequencing platform. Using immunosequencing, the study profiled T cell repertoires from 500 to 800 subjects and related those repertoires to cytomegalovirus serostatus. To predict cytomegalovirus infection status, the study brought together high-throughput TCR immunosequencing, statistical association of individual TCRs with disease status, and machine learning. To study patterns of TCR occurrence, a later analysis re-analyzed previously published TCR beta repertoires from 600 to 750 donors and added high-resolution HLA genotyping. Both class I and class II loci were covered by HLA typing, at four-digit resolution. The aim of the study was to test whether cataloging public T cell receptors could identify signatures of past pathogen exposure. Genome-wide SNP genotypes for about three fifths of the roughly 700 donors were used in a later genetic analysis, which treated that subset as a discovery cohort. Typing coverage varied by locus: about 620-640 donors for A, B, C, DRB1 and DQB1; more than 500 for DQA1; around 570 for DPA1; roughly 470 for DPB1. Approximately 300 gigabases of sequencing data and 91 million or so unique TCR sequences made up an early release that covered 500 to 650 HLA-typed donors. Because of strong linkage in the cohort, roughly five DR-DQ haplotypes were treated as single units for association and clustering. To decide whether each TCR beta V gene segment behaved as functional or pseudogenic, an earlier analysis of approximately 600 of the donors relied on high-throughput TCR beta sequencing. The later analysis used no new phenotypic data to find candidate immune exposures, relying instead on TCR beta sequences and their occurrence across donors. Donor age, sex, ethnicity and CMV serostatus were compiled alongside the repertoire data. Across 300 to 400 genotyped donors of the cohort, an average of approximately 240,000 unique TCR beta nucleotide sequences per donor were sequenced, and roughly 20% of those sequences were non-productive. Of the approximately 400 genotyped donors, about 80% fell in the genetic ancestry cluster associated with self-reported Caucasian donors. In addition to the first cohort of 666 subjects, a separate validation cohort of over 90 different subjects was used.

The cohort was made up of around 720 healthy bone marrow donors. Cohort members were all nominally healthy when sampled, although unrecorded immune exposures were likely present. The donor was CMV seropositive and was included in the group of 250 to 300 seropositive cohort members. A peripheral blood sample was provided by each donor, and peripheral blood mononuclear cells were used for TCR beta sequencing. Genomic DNA was extracted from the blood cell samples with the Qiagen DNeasy Blood Extraction Kit. Library creation used the immunoSEQ multiplex PCR assay. A mixture of 60 forward primers for TCR Vbeta segments and 13 reverse primers for TCR Jbeta segments was used in the multiplex PCR. Amplification of the CDR3 region of rearranged TCR beta genes was performed with a multiplex PCR assay on genomic DNA. The amplified TCR beta libraries were sequenced on the Illumina HiSeq System as 87-base-pair reads. The study's own analysis went as follows. A later analysis counted some 74 million unique TCR beta chains across the 640 or so repertoires, and 9 million to 14 million of these chains were shared by at least two donors. Raw reads were error-corrected and collapsed into unique sequences with a nearest-neighbor algorithm that merged closely related sequences to remove PCR and sequencing errors. To assign V, D and J gene segments, CDR3 sequences were aligned to IMGT reference sequences. For a sequence to be retained, a match of at least six nucleotides to both a V gene segment and a J gene segment was required. A rearrangement counted as productive if the CDR3 had no stop codons and remained in frame with V and J, and every other rearrangement counted as non-productive. CDR3 was defined according to IMGT convention as the region running from the second conserved V-encoded cysteine to the conserved J-encoded phenylalanine. In an earlier analysis of more than 550 of the donors, sequences lacking an unambiguous match to a single V gene segment were excluded. An earlier analysis of around 600 of the donors classified V segments as functional when productive rearrangements were above 56.7% and as segregating when the standard deviation between donors was above 5%. A statistical classification framework was developed to diagnose cytomegalovirus status using the catalog of TCR beta chain sequences. V and J gene assignment, in a later analysis, came from comparing TCR nucleotide sequences with IMGT/GENE-DB human TR gene sequences. In a later analysis, CDR3 sequences and most-parsimonious VDJ recombination scenarios were assigned using the TCRdist pipeline. In a later analysis, each TCR beta chain was defined by its CDR3 amino acid sequence together with its V-gene family, and reads without a unique V-gene family were excluded. To address suspected cross-contamination and a sequencing artifact, a later analysis removed under 600 highly shared, low-generation-probability nucleotide sequences. In a later analysis, a clonal expansion index was calculated for each public chain from normalized within-repertoire ranks of inferred template counts. Generation probabilities in a later analysis came from a VDJ recombination model fitted to out-of-frame rearrangements, and those results were checked against IGoR. A later analysis scored TCR-TCR, TCR-HLA and TCR-CMV co-occurrence with hypergeometric tests, applying a repertoire-size bias correction to TCR pairs. To estimate false discovery rates, a later analysis permuted the HLA or CMV assignments 20 times. In a later analysis, co-occurring TCRs were grouped with DBSCAN, and TCRdist sequence similarity was added when clustering was performed within HLA-allele-positive subsets. For co-occurrence clustering, repertoires with fewer than 30,000 or more than 120,000 public chains were excluded, along with roughly 5 repertoires with anomalous nucleotide sharing. Here the immuneACCESS table is served through TCRdb, limited to in-frame sequences with V and J called. Missing clones are a known gap in these copies; in checked studies unresolved V genes cover under half, and the rest lacks a known reason. The V and J calls and clone size are taken from that table; D and trimming were inferred from the DNA. The sample's records list about 48,000 clones. Around 5.6% of the sample lies in the top ten.

Including cysteine and phenylalanine, the CDR3 has 15 amino acids. Left in the record is the CDR3 DNA by itself, 45 bases read in frame from the first base. CDR1 and CDR2 are drawn from the germline V gene: SGHRS, YFSETQ. As regards this clone: What this receptor recognizes is not known. A junction end diverges from the germline sequence, so it may reflect a read error.

General study outcomes and caveats: In a later analysis, HLA-associated TCR beta chains were found to be more clonally expanded and to have lower generation probabilities than equally common non-associated chains. According to a later genetic analysis, donors in an Asian-associated ancestry cluster had fewer N-insertions in productive TCRs than the approximately 700-donor mean. In an earlier analysis of 450 to 750 of the donors, most TCR beta V segments appeared in productive rearrangements about 87% or about 30% of the time, broadly matching IMGT annotations. In vitro tests confirmed that a few of the cytomegalovirus-associated TCR beta chains recognize cytomegalovirus antigens. In this cohort, only TCR beta chains were sequenced, and detectable features were limited by the absence of alpha or paired-chain data. A later analysis found that TCR association rates varied across HLA loci, with DRB1 alleles showing the most associated TCRs and HLA-C alleles the fewest. A later analysis found that most CMV-associated TCR beta chains appeared HLA-restricted, with HLA associations seemingly driven largely by CMV exposure. For the cohort, immune exposure information was limited to CMV serostatus. The sequencing pipeline was judged likely to have produced a cluster of highly shared sequence variants as a technical artifact. Strong co-occurrence of HLA alleles, especially DR and DQ, made assigning TCR associations to individual alleles difficult. At a false discovery rate of 0.05, a later analysis linked under 20,000 TCR beta sequences to specific HLA alleles. A later genetic analysis associated a missense DCLRE1C variant with V-gene and J-gene trimming of TCR beta chains, and an independent cohort replicated the association. A total of fewer than 200 TCR beta chains were listed by the study as associated with cytomegalovirus. A further reported finding was that TCR beta sequences accurately predicted the HLA-A and HLA-B alleles for most subjects in the first cohort. The authors suggested that the approach could potentially be extended to other disease states and immunological phenotypes. Because HLA typing was missing for some donors at each locus, association tests included only the typed subset. Most TCR sequences were observed very rarely across donors, whereas some public TCRs were present in many individuals. Some IMGT-functional V segments, including TRBV6-2 and TRBV6-3, could not be distinguished by the 87-base-pair reads and were therefore excluded. The presence/absence analyses assumed that sequencing depth was roughly uniform across donors, and that assumption may not be true. A later analysis reported that several top co-occurrence clusters appeared linked to parvovirus B19, influenza, CMV and Epstein-Barr virus. The classifier was reported to diagnose cytomegalovirus status with high specificity and sensitivity in both the original and validation cohorts. Linkage disequilibrium might explain the correlated functional status among segregating V segments, but an unknown experimental factor could not be ruled out. Because counts were too low, roughly 16 rarely observed V segments, including chromosome 9 orphons, were left out of the earlier analysis of approximately 580 of the donors.

Sample: PBMCs. Rearrangement joined TRBV5-1 to TRBJ2-3, and 7 junction bases match TRBD2. This receptor was identified in a male donor in good health and CMV-seropositive. The CDR3 region: CASSFRDYGTDTQYF. DNA sequence: TGCGCCAGCAGCTTCCGGGACTACGGCACCGATACGCAGTATTTT.